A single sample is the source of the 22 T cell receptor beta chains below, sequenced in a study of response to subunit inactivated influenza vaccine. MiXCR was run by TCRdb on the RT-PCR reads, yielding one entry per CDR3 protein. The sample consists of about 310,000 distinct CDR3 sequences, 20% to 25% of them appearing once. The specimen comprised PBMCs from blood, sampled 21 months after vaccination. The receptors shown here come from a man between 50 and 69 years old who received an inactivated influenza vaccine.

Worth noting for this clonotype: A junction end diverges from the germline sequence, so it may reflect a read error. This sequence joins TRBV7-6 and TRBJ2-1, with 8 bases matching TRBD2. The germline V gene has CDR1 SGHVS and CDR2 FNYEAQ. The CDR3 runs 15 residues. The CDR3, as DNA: TGTGCCAGCAGCTCGGGACTAGACCGCCCCAATGCGCAGTTCTTC. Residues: CASSSGLDRPNAQFF. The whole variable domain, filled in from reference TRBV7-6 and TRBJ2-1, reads GAGVSQSPRYKVTKRGQDVALRCDPISGHVSLYWYRQALGQGPEFLTYFNYEAQQDKSGLPNDRFSAERPEGSISTLTIQRTEQRDSAMYRCASSSGLDRPNAQFFGPGTRLTVL.

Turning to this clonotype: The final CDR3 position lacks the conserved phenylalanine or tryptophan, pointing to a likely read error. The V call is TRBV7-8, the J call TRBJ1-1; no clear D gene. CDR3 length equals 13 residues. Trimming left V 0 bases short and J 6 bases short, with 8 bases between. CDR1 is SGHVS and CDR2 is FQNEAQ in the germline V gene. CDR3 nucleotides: TGTGCCAGCAGCTTAGCGTATAACCCTGAAGCTTTCTTA. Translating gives CASSLAYNPEAFL.

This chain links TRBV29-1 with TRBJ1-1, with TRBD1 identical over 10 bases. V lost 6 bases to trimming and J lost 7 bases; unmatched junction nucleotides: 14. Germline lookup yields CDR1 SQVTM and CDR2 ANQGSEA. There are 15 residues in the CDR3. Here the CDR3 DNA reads TGCAGCGTCCCCTCTTTTAGGACAGGGGGACGTGAAGCTTTCTTT. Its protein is CSVPSFRTGGREAFF.

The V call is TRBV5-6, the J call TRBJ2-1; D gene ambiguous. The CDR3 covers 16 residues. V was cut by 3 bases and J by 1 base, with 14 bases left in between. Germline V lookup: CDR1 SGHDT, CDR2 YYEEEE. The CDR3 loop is CASSSTQSRSYNEQFF. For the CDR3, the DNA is TGTGCCAGCAGCTCAACACAGAGTCGATCCTACAATGAGCAGTTCTTC.

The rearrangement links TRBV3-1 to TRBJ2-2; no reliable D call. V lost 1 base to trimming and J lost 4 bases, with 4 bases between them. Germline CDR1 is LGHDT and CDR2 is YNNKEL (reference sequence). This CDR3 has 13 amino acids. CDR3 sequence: CASSQVSTGELFF. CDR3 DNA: TGTGCCAGCAGCCAAGTTTCCACCGGGGAGCTGTTTTTT.

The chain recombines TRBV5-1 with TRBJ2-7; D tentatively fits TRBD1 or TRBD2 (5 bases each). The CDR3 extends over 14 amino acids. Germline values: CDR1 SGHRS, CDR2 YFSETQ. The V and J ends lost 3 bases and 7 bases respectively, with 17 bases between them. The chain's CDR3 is CASSSTVGVREQYF. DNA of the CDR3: TGCGCCAGCAGCTCGACGGTGGGGGTGAGGGAGCAGTACTTC.

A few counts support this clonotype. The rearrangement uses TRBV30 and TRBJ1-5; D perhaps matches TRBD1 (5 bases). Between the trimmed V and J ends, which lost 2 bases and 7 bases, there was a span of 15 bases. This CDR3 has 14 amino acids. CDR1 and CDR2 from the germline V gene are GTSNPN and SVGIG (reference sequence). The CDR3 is CAWSHMGGWQPQHF. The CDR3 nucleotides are TGTGCCTGGAGTCACATGGGGGGATGGCAGCCCCAGCATTTT.

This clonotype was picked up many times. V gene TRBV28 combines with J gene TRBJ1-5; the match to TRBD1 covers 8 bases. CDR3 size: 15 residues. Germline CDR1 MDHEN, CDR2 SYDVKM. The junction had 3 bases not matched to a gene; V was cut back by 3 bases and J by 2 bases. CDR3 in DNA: TGTGCCAGCAGTTTGACAGGGGCGGGCAATCAGCCCCAGCATTTT. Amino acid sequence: CASSLTGAGNQPQHF.

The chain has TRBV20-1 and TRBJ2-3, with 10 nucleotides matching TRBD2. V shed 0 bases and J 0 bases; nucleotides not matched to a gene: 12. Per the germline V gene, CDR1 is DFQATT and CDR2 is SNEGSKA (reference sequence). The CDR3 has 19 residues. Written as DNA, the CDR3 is TGCAGTGCTAGAGATGTCTTACTAGCGGGAAACCCTAGCACAGATACGCAGTATTTT. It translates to CSARDVLLAGNPSTDTQYF.

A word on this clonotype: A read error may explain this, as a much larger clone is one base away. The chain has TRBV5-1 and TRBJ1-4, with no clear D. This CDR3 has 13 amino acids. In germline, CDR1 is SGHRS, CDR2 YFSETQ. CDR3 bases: TGCGCCAGCAGCTTGGGAGCGAGAGAAAAACTGTTGTTT. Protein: CASSLGAREKLLF.

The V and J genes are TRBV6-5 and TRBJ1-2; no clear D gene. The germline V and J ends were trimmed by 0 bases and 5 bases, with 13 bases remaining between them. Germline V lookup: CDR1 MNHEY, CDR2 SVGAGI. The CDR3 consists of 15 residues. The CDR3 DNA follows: TGTGCCAGCAGTTACTCCATCCAGGCACCTTATGGCTACACCTTC. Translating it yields CASSYSIQAPYGYTF.

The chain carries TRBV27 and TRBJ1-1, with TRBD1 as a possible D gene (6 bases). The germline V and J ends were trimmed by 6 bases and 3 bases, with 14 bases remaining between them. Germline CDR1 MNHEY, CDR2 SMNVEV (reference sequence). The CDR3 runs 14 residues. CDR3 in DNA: TGTGCCAGCAGCCCGGGACAAACAGACACTGAAGCTTTCTTT. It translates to CASSPGQTDTEAFF.

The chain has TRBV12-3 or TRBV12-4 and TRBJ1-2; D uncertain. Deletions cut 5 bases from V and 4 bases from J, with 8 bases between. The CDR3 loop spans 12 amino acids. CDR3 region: CASSAAFYGYTF. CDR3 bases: TGTGCCAGCAGTGCAGCTTTCTATGGCTACACCTTC.

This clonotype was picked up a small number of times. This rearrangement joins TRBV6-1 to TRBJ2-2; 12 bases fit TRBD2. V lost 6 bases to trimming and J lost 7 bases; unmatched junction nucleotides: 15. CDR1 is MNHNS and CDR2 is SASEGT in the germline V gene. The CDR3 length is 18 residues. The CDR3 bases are TGTGCCAGCAGCCCATTCCTAGCGGGGGGGCAATTGGGCGGGGAGCTGTTTTTT. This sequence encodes CASSPFLAGGQLGGELFF.

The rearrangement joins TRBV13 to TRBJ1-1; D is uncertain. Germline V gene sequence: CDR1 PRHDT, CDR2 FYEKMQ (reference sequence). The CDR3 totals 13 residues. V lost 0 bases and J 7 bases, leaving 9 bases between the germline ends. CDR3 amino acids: CASSLGPGGEAFF. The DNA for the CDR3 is TGTGCCAGCAGCTTAGGACCTGGCGGTGAAGCTTTCTTT.

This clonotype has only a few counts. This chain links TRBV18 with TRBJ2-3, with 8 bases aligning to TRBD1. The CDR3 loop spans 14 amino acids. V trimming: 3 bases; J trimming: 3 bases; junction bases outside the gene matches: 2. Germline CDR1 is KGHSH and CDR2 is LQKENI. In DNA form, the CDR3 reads TGTGCCAGCTCACCTCAGGGGGCAACAGATACGCAGTATTTT. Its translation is CASSPQGATDTQYF. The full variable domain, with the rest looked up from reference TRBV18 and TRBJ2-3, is NAGVMQNPRHLVRRRGQEARLRCSPMKGHSHVYWYRQLPEEGLKFMVYLQKENIIDESGMPKERFSAEFPKEGPSILRIQQVVRGDSAAYFCASSPQGATDTQYFGPGTRLTVL.

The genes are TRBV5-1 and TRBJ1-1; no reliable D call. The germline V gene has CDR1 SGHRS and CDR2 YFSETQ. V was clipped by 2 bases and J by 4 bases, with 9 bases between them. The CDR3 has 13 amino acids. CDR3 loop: CASSLSVGTEAFF. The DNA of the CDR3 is TGCGCCAGCAGCTTATCCGTGGGCACTGAAGCTTTCTTT.

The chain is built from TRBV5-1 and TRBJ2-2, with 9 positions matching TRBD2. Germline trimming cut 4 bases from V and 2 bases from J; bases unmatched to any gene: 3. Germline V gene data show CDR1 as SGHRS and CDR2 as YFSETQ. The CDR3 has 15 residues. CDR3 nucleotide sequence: TGCGCCAGCAGCAGGACTAGCGATAACACCGGGGAGCTGTTTTTT. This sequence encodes CASSRTSDNTGELFF.

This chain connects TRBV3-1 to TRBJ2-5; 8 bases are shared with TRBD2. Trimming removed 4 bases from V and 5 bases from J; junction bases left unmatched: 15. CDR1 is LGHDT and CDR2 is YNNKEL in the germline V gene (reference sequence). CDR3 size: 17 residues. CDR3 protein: CASSPRSIAGIGETQYF. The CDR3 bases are TGTGCCAGCAGCCCCCGAAGTATAGCGGGGATCGGGGAGACCCAGTACTTC.

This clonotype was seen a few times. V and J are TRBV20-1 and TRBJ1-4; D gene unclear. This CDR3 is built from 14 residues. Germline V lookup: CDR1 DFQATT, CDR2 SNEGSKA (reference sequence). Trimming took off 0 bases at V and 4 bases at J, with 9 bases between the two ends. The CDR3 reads CSARDAGSNEKLFF. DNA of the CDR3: TGCAGTGCTAGAGATGCCGGGAGTAATGAAAAACTGTTTTTT.

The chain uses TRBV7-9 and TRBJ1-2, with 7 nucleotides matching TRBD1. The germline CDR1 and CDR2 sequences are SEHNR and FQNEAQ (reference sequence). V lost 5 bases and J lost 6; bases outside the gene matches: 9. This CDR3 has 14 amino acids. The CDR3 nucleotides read TGTGCCAGCAGCCGACTACAGGGGAGCGATGGCTACACCTTC. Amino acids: CASSRLQGSDGYTF.

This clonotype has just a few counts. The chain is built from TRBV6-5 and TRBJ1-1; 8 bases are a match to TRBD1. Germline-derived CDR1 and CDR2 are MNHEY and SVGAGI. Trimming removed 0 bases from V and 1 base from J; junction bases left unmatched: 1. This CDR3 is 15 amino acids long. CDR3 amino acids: CASSYSQGANTEAFF. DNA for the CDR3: TGTGCCAGCAGTTACTCGCAGGGGGCGAACACTGAAGCTTTCTTT.